This TCR beta chain is drawn from a study of PD-L1 blockade in urothelial cancer (dated 2017 in TCRdb). Notes on the research overall: All patients started therapy in about 2014 and received atezolizumab 1,200 mg intravenously every 3 weeks. Pretreatment tumor samples and matched peripheral blood, collected serially before and after atezolizumab treatment, underwent TCR sequencing. Blood samples were analyzed 3 weeks after the start of treatment (second dose) and 6 weeks after the start of treatment. About 85% of the roughly 29 patients were males with bladder-origin urothelial cancer, and about 60% of the roughly 29 reported a prior smoking history. The study, an exploratory multi-omic analysis, examined somatic, immune and clinical correlates of response to PD-L1 blockade with atezolizumab in urothelial cancer. Patients had an ECOG performance status of 0 or 1 and had received between 0 and 3 prior chemotherapy regimens. Around 30 patients had pretreatment blood TCR-seq, about 24 had at least one posttreatment blood collection, and about 24 had tumor TCR-seq. In the same patients, pretreatment tumors underwent whole exome sequencing and RNA sequencing in addition to TCR sequencing. Progression-free survival longer than 6 months counted as durable clinical benefit, and TCR features were additionally tested against both progression-free and overall survival. Blood samples yielded a median of around 130,000 T cells and more than 80,000 unique TCRs, with median clonality 0.080. Durable clinical benefit was achieved by nine patients but not by the remaining 20. Here is what the overall study found, with its caveats: Improved progression-free and overall survival was found to be associated with pretreatment peripheral blood TCR clonality below the median. Small sample size (n ≈ 27) and many exploratory analyses mean the results are intended to be hypothesis-generating. Patients with durable benefit showed greater expansion of tumor-associated TCR clones in peripheral blood 3 weeks after starting treatment (n ≈ 22, p = 0.022).

To estimate absolute template abundance from read counts, synthetic TCR analog templates were spiked into each PCR. TCRbeta CDR3 regions were amplified from genomic DNA with bias-controlled V and J gene primers using the immunoSEQ assay. Sequencing of rearranged TCRbeta segments was done at approximately 20X coverage. From the authors' description of their analysis: Clustering was used to correct sequencing errors, and CDR3s were annotated against IMGT to assign V, D and J genes. Downstream analyses used only productive TCRbeta rearrangements and left out out-of-frame or stop-codon sequences. Clonality was computed as one minus Shannon entropy normalized by the log of the number of unique productive sequences. Fisher's exact test with Benjamini-Hochberg correction, using a cutoff of adjusted p below 0.01, was how clones that differed between time points or between blood and tumor were identified. Imported from immuneACCESS, the table was reduced by TCRdb to in-frame sequences with V and J called. These copies leave out some clones; in studies compared against another copy, an unresolved V gene accounts for under half, and the cause of the remainder is not known. The V and J calls and clone size come from that table; D and trimming were worked out from the DNA. This sample comprises roughly 50,000 clones, about 82% of them detected only once. The ten largest clones capture 8.8% of the sample.

Comments on this clone: The specificity of this receptor is unknown. Base qualities are missing; no much larger clone stands one base away.

V lost 5 bases and J lost 5 bases, and the count of bases not matched to a germline gene is 4. The CDR3 contains 12 residues, cysteine and phenylalanine counted. This entry keeps only the CDR3 DNA: 36 bases, framed from base 1. The CDR1 and CDR2 encoded by the germline V gene are SQVTM and ANQGSEA. The time point label for this specimen denotes: peripheral blood 6 weeks after treatment start. The cohort included some 30 patients with locally advanced or metastatic urothelial carcinoma who were treated at Memorial Sloan Kettering on a trial protocol. Peripheral blood mononuclear cells were collected pretreatment and during treatment, with between 1 and 8 total time points per patient. The Qiagen DNeasy Blood extraction kit was used to purify genomic DNA from total PBMCs and tumor samples. PBMCs were collected pretreatment and during treatment, and were isolated and stored as previously described.

This TCR came from a man aged 65 to 79 with urothelial cancer. The sample here was PBMCs, taken around atezolizumab (anti-PD-L1) treatment. The chain employs TRBV29-1 and TRBJ2-5; 8 central nucleotides agree with TRBD1. The CDR3 protein is CSVSGGKETQYF. In nucleotide form, the sequence is TGCAGCGTTTCAGGGGGCAAGGAGACCCAGTACTTC.